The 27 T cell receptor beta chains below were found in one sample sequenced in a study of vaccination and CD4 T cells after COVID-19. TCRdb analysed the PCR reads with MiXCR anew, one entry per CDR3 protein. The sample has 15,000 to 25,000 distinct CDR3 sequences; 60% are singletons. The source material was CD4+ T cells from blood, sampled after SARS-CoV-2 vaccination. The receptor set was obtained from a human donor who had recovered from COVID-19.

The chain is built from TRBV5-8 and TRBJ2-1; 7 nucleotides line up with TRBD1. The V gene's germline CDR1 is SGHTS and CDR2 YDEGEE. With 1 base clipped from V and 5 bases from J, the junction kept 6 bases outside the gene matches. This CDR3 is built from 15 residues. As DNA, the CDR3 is TGTGCCAGCAGCTTGCCAAGGGGGCCCGACAATGAGCAGTTCTTC. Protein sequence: CASSLPRGPDNEQFF.

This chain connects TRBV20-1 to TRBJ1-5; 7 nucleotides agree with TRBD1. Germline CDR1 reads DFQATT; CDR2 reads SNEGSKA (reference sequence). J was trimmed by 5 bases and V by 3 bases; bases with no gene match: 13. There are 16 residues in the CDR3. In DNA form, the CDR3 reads TGCAGTGCTAGTTCATATGACAGGGTGGGGGATCAGCCCCAGCATTTT. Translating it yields CSASSYDRVGDQPQHF.

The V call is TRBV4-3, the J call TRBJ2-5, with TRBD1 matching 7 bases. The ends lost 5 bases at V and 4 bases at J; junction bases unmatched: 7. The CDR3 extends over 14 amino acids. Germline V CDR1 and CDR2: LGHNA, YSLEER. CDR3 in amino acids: CASSETGDSETQYF. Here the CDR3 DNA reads TGCGCCAGCAGCGAAACAGGGGATTCAGAGACCCAGTACTTC.

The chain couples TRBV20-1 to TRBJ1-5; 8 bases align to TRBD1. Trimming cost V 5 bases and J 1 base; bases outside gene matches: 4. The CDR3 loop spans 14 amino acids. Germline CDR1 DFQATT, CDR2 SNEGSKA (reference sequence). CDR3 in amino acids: CSAEDRDSNQPQHF. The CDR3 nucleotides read TGCAGTGCTGAGGACAGGGACAGCAATCAGCCCCAGCATTTT.

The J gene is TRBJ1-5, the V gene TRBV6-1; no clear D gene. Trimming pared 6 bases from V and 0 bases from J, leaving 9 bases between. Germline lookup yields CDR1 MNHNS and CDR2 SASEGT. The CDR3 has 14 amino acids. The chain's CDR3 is CASSFLYSNQPQHF. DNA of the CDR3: TGTGCCAGCAGCTTTTTGTATAGCAATCAGCCCCAGCATTTT.

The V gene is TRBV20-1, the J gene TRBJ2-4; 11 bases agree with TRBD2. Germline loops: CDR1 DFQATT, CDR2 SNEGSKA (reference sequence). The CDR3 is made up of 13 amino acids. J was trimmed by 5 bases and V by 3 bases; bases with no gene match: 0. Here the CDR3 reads CSARGLAENIQYF. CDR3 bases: TGCAGTGCTAGGGGACTAGCGGAAAACATTCAGTACTTC.

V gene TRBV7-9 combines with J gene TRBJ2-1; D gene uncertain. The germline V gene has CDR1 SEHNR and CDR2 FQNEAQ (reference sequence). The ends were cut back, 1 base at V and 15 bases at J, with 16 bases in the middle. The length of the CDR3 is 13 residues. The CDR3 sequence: CASSLVDPRWPFF. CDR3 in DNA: TGTGCCAGCAGCTTAGTCGACCCCCGGTGGCCGTTCTTC.

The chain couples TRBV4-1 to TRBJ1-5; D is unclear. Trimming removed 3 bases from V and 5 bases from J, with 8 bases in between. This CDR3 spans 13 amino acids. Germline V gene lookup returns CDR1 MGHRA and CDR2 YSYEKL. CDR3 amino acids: CASSQDGYQPQHF. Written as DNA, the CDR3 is TGCGCCAGCAGCCAGGACGGATATCAGCCCCAGCATTTT.

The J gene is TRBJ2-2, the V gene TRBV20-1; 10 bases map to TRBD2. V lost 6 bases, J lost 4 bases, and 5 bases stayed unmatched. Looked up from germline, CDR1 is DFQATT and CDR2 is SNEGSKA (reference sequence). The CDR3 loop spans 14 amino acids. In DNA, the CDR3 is TGCAGTGCAGTTTTAGCGGGGGGCACCGGGGAGCTGTTTTTT. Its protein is CSAVLAGGTGELFF.

CDR3 nucleotides: TGCGCCAGCAGCCTCCTGAGCGGGGCAGGCGAGACCCAGTACTTC. This sequence encodes CASSLLSGAGETQYF. This rearrangement joins TRBV4-1 to TRBJ2-5, with 7 bases identical to TRBD2. CDR1 MGHRA and CDR2 YSYEKL come from the germline V gene. V lost 4 bases to trimming and J lost 5 bases; unmatched junction nucleotides: 10. The CDR3 runs to 15 residues.

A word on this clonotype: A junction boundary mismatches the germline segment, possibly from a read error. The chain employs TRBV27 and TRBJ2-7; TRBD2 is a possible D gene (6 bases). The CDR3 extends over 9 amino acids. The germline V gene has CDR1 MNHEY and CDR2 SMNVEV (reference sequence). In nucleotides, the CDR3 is TGTGCCAGCACTGGGGACTCGAACTTC. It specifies CASTGDSNF.

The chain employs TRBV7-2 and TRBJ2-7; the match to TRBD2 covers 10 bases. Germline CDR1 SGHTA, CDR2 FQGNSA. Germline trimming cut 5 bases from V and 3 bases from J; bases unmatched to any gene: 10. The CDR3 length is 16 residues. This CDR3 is CASSRGRASGSYEQYF. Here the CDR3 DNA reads TGTGCCAGCAGCAGAGGGCGGGCTAGCGGGAGCTACGAGCAGTACTTC.

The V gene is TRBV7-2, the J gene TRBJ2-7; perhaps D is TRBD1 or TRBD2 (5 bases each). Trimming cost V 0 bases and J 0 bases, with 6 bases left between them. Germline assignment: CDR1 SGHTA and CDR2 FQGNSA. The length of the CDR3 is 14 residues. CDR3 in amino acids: CASSLAGVSYEQYF. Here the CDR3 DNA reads TGTGCCAGCAGCTTAGCGGGGGTCTCCTACGAGCAGTACTTC. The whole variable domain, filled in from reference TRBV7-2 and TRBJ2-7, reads GAGVSQSPSNKVTEKGKDVELRCDPISGHTALYWYRQSLGQGLEFLIYFQGNSAPDKSGLPSDRFSAERTGGSVSTLTIQRTQQEDSAVYLCASSLAGVSYEQYFGPGTRLTVT.

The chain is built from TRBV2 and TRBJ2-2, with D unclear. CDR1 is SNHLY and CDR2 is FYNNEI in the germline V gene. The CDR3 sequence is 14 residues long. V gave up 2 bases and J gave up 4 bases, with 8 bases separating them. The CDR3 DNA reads TGTGCCAGCAGTGAACGGCTAAGCACCGGGGAGCTGTTTTTT. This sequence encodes CASSERLSTGELFF.

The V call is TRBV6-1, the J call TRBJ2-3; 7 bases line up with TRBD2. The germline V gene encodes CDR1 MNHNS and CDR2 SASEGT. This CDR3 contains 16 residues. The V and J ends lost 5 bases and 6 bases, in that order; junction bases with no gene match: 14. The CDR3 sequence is CASSKQAGPVSDTQYF. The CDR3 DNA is TGTGCCAGCAGTAAACAAGCGGGACCCGTTTCGGATACGCAGTATTTT.

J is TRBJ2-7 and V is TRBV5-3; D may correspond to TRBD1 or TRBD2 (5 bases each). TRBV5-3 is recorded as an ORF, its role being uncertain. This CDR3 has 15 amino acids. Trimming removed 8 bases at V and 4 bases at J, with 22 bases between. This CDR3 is CASRVALGRQYEQYF. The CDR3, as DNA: TGTGCCAGCAGGGTAGCTTTGGGACGGCAATACGAGCAGTACTTC.

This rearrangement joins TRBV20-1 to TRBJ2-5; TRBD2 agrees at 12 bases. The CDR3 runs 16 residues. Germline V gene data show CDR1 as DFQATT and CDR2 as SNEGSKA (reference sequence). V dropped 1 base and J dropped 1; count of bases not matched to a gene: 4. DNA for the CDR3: TGCAGTGCTAGAGCCAGGGGACTAGCGGGCCAAGAGACCCAGTACTTC. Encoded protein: CSARARGLAGQETQYF.

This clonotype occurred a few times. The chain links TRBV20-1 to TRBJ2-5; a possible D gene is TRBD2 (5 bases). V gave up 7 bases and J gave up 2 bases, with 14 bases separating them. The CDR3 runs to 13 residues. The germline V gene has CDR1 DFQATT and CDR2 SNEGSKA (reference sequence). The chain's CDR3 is CSEGDQRQETQYF. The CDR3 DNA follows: TGCAGTGAGGGAGACCAGAGGCAAGAGACCCAGTACTTC.

DNA of the CDR3: TGCAGTGCTAGGAGAGGGGGACAAGAGACCCAGTACTTC. This translates into CSARRGGQETQYF. The chain combines TRBV20-1 with TRBJ2-5, with D maybe TRBD1 (6 bases). The CDR3 covers 13 residues. Germline lookup yields CDR1 DFQATT and CDR2 SNEGSKA (reference sequence). V was cut by 3 bases and J by 2 bases, with 10 bases left in between.

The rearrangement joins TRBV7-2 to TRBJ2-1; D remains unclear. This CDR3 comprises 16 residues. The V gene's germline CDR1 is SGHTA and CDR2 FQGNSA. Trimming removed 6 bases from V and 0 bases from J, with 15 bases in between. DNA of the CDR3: TGTGCCAGCAGACCAGACCCGGTGGTCTCCTACAATGAGCAGTTCTTC. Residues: CASRPDPVVSYNEQFF.

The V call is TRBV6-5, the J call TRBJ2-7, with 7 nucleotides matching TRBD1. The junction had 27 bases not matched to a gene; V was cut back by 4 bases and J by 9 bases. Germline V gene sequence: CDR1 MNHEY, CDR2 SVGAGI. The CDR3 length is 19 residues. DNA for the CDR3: TGTGCCAGCAGTTTCCCTACCGCCGGGACAGATAAAGGGGGAGCCGGGCAGTACTTC. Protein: CASSFPTAGTDKGGAGQYF.

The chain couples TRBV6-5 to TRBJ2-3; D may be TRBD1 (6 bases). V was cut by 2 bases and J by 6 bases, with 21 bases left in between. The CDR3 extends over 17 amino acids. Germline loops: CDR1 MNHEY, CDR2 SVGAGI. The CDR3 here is CASSYATGPAEVDTQYF. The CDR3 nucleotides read TGTGCCAGCAGTTACGCGACAGGCCCAGCGGAGGTCGATACGCAGTATTTT.

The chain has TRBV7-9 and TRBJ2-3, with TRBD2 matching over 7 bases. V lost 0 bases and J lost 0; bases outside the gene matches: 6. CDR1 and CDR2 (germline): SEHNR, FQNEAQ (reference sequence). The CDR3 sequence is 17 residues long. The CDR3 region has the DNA TGTGCCAGCAGCTTAGCGGGAGGGAGGACGAGCACAGATACGCAGTATTTT. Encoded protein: CASSLAGGRTSTDTQYF.

The DNA of the CDR3 is TGCAGTGCTAGAGCGACTAGCGGGAGATCCGGTGGGCAGTATTTT. Protein: CSARATSGRSGGQYF. This sequence joins TRBV20-1 and TRBJ2-3; TRBD2 aligns across 12 bases. The CDR3 contains 15 residues. Trimming took 1 base from V and 11 from J; bases not matched to a gene: 10. Germline V gene lookup returns CDR1 DFQATT and CDR2 SNEGSKA (reference sequence).

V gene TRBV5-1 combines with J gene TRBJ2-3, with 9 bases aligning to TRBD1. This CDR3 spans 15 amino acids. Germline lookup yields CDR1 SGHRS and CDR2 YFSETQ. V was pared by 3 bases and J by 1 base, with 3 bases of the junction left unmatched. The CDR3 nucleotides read TGCGCCAGCAGCTATCGACAGGGGGGCACAGATACGCAGTATTTT. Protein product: CASSYRQGGTDTQYF.

CDR3 nucleotides: TGTGCCAGCAGCTTAGAGGCGGCTGGGGCCAACGTCCTGACTTTC. This codes for CASSLEAAGANVLTF. The chain employs TRBV7-2 and TRBJ2-6; D gene unclear. This CDR3 is built from 15 residues. In germline, CDR1 is SGHTA, CDR2 FQGNSA. The germline V and J ends were trimmed by 1 base and 2 bases, with 6 bases remaining between them.

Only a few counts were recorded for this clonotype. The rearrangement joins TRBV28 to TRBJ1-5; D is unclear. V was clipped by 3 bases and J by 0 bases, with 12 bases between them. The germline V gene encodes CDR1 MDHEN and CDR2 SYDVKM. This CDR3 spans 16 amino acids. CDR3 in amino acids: CASSFRQAISNQPQHF. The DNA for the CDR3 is TGTGCCAGCAGTTTTCGGCAAGCTATTAGCAATCAGCCCCAGCATTTT. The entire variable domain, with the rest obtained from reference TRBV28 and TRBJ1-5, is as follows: DVKVTQSSRYLVKRTGEKVFLECVQDMDHENMFWYRQDPGLGLRLIYFSYDVKMKEKGDIPEGYSVSREKKERFSLILESASTNQTSMYLCASSFRQAISNQPQHFGDGTRLSIL.